This is a list of T cell receptor beta chains from one sample in a study of graft-versus-host responses after intestinal transplantation. No antigen has been assigned to these receptors. Some clones are missing from TCRdb's copy, which holds only in-frame ones; the method was immunoSEQ multiplex PCR. The sample shows tens of thousands of clones, around nine tenths of them seen only once. Sequences were derived from unstimulated CD4+ T cells sorted from spleen or lymph node cells, sampled before intestinal transplant. The source is a human donor who received an intestinal transplant. Both conserved end residues are part of each CDR3. Fields, in order: CDR3 DNA, CDR3 protein, D gene, J gene, CDR3 length, clone size, V gene. The D gene is left open where the match is weak. Expanded clones get a size class; other rows say once, few or many, or leave the size out.

CDR3 DNA: TGTGCCAGCTCACAGAATCGGTTGAACACTGAAGCTTTCTTT
CDR3 protein: CASSQNRLNTEAFF
D gene: -
J gene: TRBJ1-1
CDR3 length: 14
clone size: -
V gene: TRBV18

CDR3 DNA: TGTGCCAGCAGGGCAGGGACCGCTATCTCCTACGAGCAGTACTTC
CDR3 protein: CASRAGTAISYEQYF
D gene: -
J gene: TRBJ2-7
CDR3 length: 15
clone size: -
V gene: TRBV28

CDR3 DNA: TGCGCCAGCGGTTTGAGCACAGATACGCAGTATTTT
CDR3 protein: CASGLSTDTQYF
D gene: -
J gene: TRBJ2-3
CDR3 length: 12
clone size: once
V gene: TRBV4-1

CDR3 DNA: TGTGCCAGCAGTTTAGCAGGGAGCTCCTACAATGAGCAGTTCTTC
CDR3 protein: CASSLAGSSYNEQFF
D gene: -
J gene: TRBJ2-1
CDR3 length: 15
clone size: once
V gene: TRBV27

CDR3 DNA: TGTGCCAGCAGTTCCCCTAGCGGGGTTTACAATGAGCAGTTCTTC
CDR3 protein: CASSSPSGVYNEQFF
D gene: TRBD2
J gene: TRBJ2-1
CDR3 length: 15
clone size: -
V gene: TRBV27

CDR3 DNA: TGTGCCAGCACGTTTCGCGGACTCCAAGAGACCCAGTACTTC
CDR3 protein: CASTFRGLQETQYF
D gene: -
J gene: TRBJ2-5
CDR3 length: 14
clone size: -
V gene: TRBV2

CDR3 DNA: TGCGCCAGCAGCCCCTACTCTACTAGAAAACGGACGGACTTCTACGAGCAGTACTTC
CDR3 protein: CASSPYSTRKRTDFYEQYF
D gene: -
J gene: TRBJ2-7
CDR3 length: 19
clone size: -
V gene: TRBV5-1

CDR3 DNA: TGCGCCAGCAGCTCCCCCGGACTAGCGGGAGATTGGGAAGAGACCCAGTACTTC
CDR3 protein: CASSSPGLAGDWEETQYF
D gene: TRBD2
J gene: TRBJ2-5
CDR3 length: 18
clone size: -
V gene: TRBV5-1

CDR3 DNA: TGTGCCAGCAGCTGGGACAGGGGCGCAGATACGCAGTATTTT
CDR3 protein: CASSWDRGADTQYF
D gene: TRBD1
J gene: TRBJ2-3
CDR3 length: 14
clone size: few
V gene: TRBV5-8

CDR3 DNA: TGTGCCAGCAGTGAAGCTAGGCAGGGCAATCAGCCCCAGCATTTT
CDR3 protein: CASSEARQGNQPQHF
D gene: -
J gene: TRBJ1-5
CDR3 length: 15
clone size: -
V gene: TRBV2

CDR3 DNA: TGTGCCTGGAGTGTAACTGGACAGTTTAATTCACCCCTCCACTTT
CDR3 protein: CAWSVTGQFNSPLHF
D gene: -
J gene: TRBJ1-6
CDR3 length: 15
clone size: -
V gene: TRBV30

CDR3 DNA: TGTGCCATCAGACTCGGGACAGGCTACGAGCAGTACTTC
CDR3 protein: CAIRLGTGYEQYF
D gene: TRBD1
J gene: TRBJ2-7
CDR3 length: 13
clone size: -
V gene: TRBV10-3

CDR3 DNA: TGTGCCAGCAGTAGGCTCCGCACTAGCTACGAGCAGTACTTC
CDR3 protein: CASSRLRTSYEQYF
D gene: -
J gene: TRBJ2-7
CDR3 length: 14
clone size: -
V gene: TRBV6-1

CDR3 DNA: TGCGCCAGCACTCTAGCGGGGGACCAAGAGACCCAGTACTTC
CDR3 protein: CASTLAGDQETQYF
D gene: TRBD2
J gene: TRBJ2-5
CDR3 length: 14
clone size: -
V gene: TRBV5-1

CDR3 DNA: TGCGCCAGCAGCTTGGGCCTTGCAGTTCCACAGGGAAGCTCTGGGGCCAACGTCCTGACTTTC
CDR3 protein: CASSLGLAVPQGSSGANVLTF
D gene: -
J gene: TRBJ2-6
CDR3 length: 21
clone size: -
V gene: TRBV5-1

CDR3 DNA: TGTGCCAGCAGCTTAGGTTCCGACAGGACCTACGAGCAGTACTTC
CDR3 protein: CASSLGSDRTYEQYF
D gene: -
J gene: TRBJ2-7
CDR3 length: 15
clone size: -
V gene: TRBV7-7

CDR3 DNA: TGCGCCAGCAGTGAACTAGCGGGAGATCGGTACAATGAGCAGTTCTTC
CDR3 protein: CASSELAGDRYNEQFF
D gene: TRBD2
J gene: TRBJ2-1
CDR3 length: 16
clone size: -
V gene: TRBV10-1

CDR3 DNA: TGCGCCAGCTGTAGGACCAGCGGGAGTTTCCACGAGCAGTACTTC
CDR3 protein: CASCRTSGSFHEQYF
D gene: TRBD2
J gene: TRBJ2-7
CDR3 length: 15
clone size: -
V gene: TRBV5-1

CDR3 DNA: TGCGCCAGCATAGTCATGGCGGGAGGAAACCCTTTCTACAATGAGCAGTTCTTC
CDR3 protein: CASIVMAGGNPFYNEQFF
D gene: TRBD2
J gene: TRBJ2-1
CDR3 length: 18
clone size: -
V gene: TRBV10-2

CDR3 DNA: TGTGCCAGTAGTATTCAGGTGAACACTGAAGCTTTCTTT
CDR3 protein: CASSIQVNTEAFF
D gene: -
J gene: TRBJ1-1
CDR3 length: 13
clone size: -
V gene: TRBV19

CDR3 DNA: TGTGCCAGCAGCGTCCAGGGGGTAGCGACCTACAATGAGCAGTTCTTC
CDR3 protein: CASSVQGVATYNEQFF
D gene: TRBD1
J gene: TRBJ2-1
CDR3 length: 16
clone size: -
V gene: TRBV9

CDR3 DNA: TGTGCTAGTGGTGGGGGGCTAGCGTTACAAGAGACCCAGTACTTC
CDR3 protein: CASGGGLALQETQYF
D gene: -
J gene: TRBJ2-5
CDR3 length: 15
clone size: -
V gene: TRBV12-5

CDR3 DNA: TGTGCCAGCAGCTACCGGACTAGCGGCTACAATGAGCAGTTCTTC
CDR3 protein: CASSYRTSGYNEQFF
D gene: TRBD2
J gene: TRBJ2-1
CDR3 length: 15
clone size: -
V gene: TRBV5-8

CDR3 DNA: TGCGCCAGCAGCCCACTGTTCCCACAGGGCCCGAACACTGAAGCTTTCTTT
CDR3 protein: CASSPLFPQGPNTEAFF
D gene: -
J gene: TRBJ1-1
CDR3 length: 17
clone size: -
V gene: TRBV4-1

CDR3 DNA: TGTGCCAGCAGCCAATCTAGGGGGGGAAACACCATATATTTT
CDR3 protein: CASSQSRGGNTIYF
D gene: -
J gene: TRBJ1-3
CDR3 length: 14
clone size: -
V gene: TRBV2

CDR3 DNA: TGTGCCAGCAGTTCTGGGGGACAGCCCCAGCATTTT
CDR3 protein: CASSSGGQPQHF
D gene: -
J gene: TRBJ1-5
CDR3 length: 12
clone size: -
V gene: TRBV28

CDR3 DNA: TGTGCCAGCAGCCGACTAGCGGGAGATACGCAGTATTTT
CDR3 protein: CASSRLAGDTQYF
D gene: TRBD2
J gene: TRBJ2-3
CDR3 length: 13
clone size: -
V gene: TRBV6-4

CDR3 DNA: TGTGCCAGCTCACCACCAGGATCCGGGACAGGGATCTACGAGCAGTACTTC
CDR3 protein: CASSPPGSGTGIYEQYF
D gene: TRBD1
J gene: TRBJ2-7
CDR3 length: 17
clone size: -
V gene: TRBV18

CDR3 DNA: TGTGCCAGCAGAACCTTAGCGGGAGGCGAGACCCAGTACTTC
CDR3 protein: CASRTLAGGETQYF
D gene: TRBD2
J gene: TRBJ2-5
CDR3 length: 14
clone size: -
V gene: TRBV27

CDR3 DNA: TGTGCCAGCAGCTTAGTGCAGCAGCAGCCCCAGCATTTT
CDR3 protein: CASSLVQQQPQHF
D gene: -
J gene: TRBJ1-5
CDR3 length: 13
clone size: once
V gene: TRBV7-2

CDR3 DNA: TGTGCCTGGAGAAAATTAGCGGGCACAGATACGCAGTATTTT
CDR3 protein: CAWRKLAGTDTQYF
D gene: -
J gene: TRBJ2-3
CDR3 length: 14
clone size: -
V gene: TRBV30

CDR3 DNA: TGTGCCAGCAGCCCTCGTGGCGGGAGATCAGACGAGCAGTACTTC
CDR3 protein: CASSPRGGRSDEQYF
D gene: TRBD2
J gene: TRBJ2-7
CDR3 length: 15
clone size: -
V gene: TRBV4-2

CDR3 DNA: TGCGCCAGCAGTGAGTCGGCGGGACTAAACACCGGGGAGCTGTTTTTT
CDR3 protein: CASSESAGLNTGELFF
D gene: TRBD2
J gene: TRBJ2-2
CDR3 length: 16
clone size: -
V gene: TRBV10-2

CDR3 DNA: TGTGCCAGCAGTTACCCGGGACAGGGTTCTTTCTTC
CDR3 protein: CASSYPGQGSFF
D gene: TRBD1
J gene: TRBJ2-1
CDR3 length: 12
clone size: -
V gene: TRBV6-5

CDR3 DNA: TGTGCCAGCAGCCCAGGACAGGGGCCGGGGGATACGCAGTATTTT
CDR3 protein: CASSPGQGPGDTQYF
D gene: TRBD1
J gene: TRBJ2-3
CDR3 length: 15
clone size: -
V gene: TRBV7-9

CDR3 DNA: TGCGCCAGCAGCTTAGAGCGGAGTAGCACAGATACGCAGTATTTT
CDR3 protein: CASSLERSSTDTQYF
D gene: -
J gene: TRBJ2-3
CDR3 length: 15
clone size: -
V gene: TRBV5-1

CDR3 DNA: TGCGCCAGCAGCCTCTCGACACAAGATACGCAGTATTTT
CDR3 protein: CASSLSTQDTQYF
D gene: -
J gene: TRBJ2-3
CDR3 length: 13
clone size: -
V gene: TRBV5-1

CDR3 DNA: TGTGCCAGCAGCTCGACAGTAGTCTATGGCTACACCTTC
CDR3 protein: CASSSTVVYGYTF
D gene: -
J gene: TRBJ1-2
CDR3 length: 13
clone size: -
V gene: TRBV5-4

CDR3 DNA: TGTGCCAGCAGGGGGACTAGCGGGAGGTTTTATGAGCAGTTCTTC
CDR3 protein: CASRGTSGRFYEQFF
D gene: TRBD2
J gene: TRBJ2-1
CDR3 length: 15
clone size: -
V gene: TRBV27

CDR3 DNA: TGTGCCAGCAGTGACCACAGGGGGCAAGGTTCACCCCTCCACTTT
CDR3 protein: CASSDHRGQGSPLHF
D gene: TRBD1
J gene: TRBJ1-6
CDR3 length: 15
clone size: -
V gene: TRBV2

CDR3 DNA: TGCGCCAGCAGCTTGGGTAGGGACATGGTCGGCTACACCTTC
CDR3 protein: CASSLGRDMVGYTF
D gene: -
J gene: TRBJ1-2
CDR3 length: 14
clone size: -
V gene: TRBV5-1